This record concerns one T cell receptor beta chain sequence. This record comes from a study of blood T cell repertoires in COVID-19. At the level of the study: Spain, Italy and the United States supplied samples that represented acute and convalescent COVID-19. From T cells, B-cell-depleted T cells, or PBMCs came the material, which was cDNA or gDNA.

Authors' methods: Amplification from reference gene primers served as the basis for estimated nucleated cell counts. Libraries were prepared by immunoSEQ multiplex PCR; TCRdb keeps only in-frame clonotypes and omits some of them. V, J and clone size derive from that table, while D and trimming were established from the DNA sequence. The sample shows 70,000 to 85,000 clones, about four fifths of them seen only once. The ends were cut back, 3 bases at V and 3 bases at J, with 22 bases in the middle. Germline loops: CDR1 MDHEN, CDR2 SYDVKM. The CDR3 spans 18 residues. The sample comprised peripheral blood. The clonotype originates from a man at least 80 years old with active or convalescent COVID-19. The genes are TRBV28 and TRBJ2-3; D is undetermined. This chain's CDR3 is CASSFLVGPFLFTDTQYF. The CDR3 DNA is TGTGCCAGCAGTTTTTTAGTGGGCCCATTCCTTTTTACAGATACGCAGTATTTT.